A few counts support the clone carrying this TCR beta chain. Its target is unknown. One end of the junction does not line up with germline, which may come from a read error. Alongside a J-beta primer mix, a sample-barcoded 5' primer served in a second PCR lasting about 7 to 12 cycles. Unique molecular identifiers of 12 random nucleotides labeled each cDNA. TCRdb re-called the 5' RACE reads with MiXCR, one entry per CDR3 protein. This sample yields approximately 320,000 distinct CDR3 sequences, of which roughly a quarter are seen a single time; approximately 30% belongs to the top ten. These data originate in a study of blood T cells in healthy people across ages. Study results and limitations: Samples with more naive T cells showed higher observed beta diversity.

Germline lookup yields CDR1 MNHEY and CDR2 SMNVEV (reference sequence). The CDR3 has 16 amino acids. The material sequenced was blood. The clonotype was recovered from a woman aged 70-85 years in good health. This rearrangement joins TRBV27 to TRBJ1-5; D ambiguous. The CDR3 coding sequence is TGTACCAGCAGTTTATCGAGAGACATTAGCAATCAGCCCCAGCATTTT. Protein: CTSSLSRDISNQPQHF.